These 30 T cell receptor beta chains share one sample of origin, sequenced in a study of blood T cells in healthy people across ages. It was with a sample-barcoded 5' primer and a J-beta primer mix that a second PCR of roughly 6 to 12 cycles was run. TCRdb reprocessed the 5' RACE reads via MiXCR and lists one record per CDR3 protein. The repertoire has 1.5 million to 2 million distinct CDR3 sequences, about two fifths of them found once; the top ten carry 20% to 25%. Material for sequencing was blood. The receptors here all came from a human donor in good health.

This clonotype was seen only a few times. This chain's CDR3 is CASTHNRGPDTQYF. The CDR3 DNA follows: TGTGCCAGCACCCATAATAGGGGACCAGATACGCAGTATTTT. The V and J genes are TRBV7-2 and TRBJ2-3, with D possibly called TRBD1 or TRBD2 (5 bases each). The CDR3 is 14 residues long. Trimming removed 7 bases at V and 4 bases at J, with 15 bases between. CDR1 is SGHTA, CDR2 FQGNSA, per germline.

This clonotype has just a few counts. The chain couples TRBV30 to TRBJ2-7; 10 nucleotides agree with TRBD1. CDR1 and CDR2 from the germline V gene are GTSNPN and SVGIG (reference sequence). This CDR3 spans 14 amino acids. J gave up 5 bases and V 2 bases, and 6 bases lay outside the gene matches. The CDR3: CAWSSGQGLHEQYF. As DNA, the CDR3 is TGTGCCTGGAGTTCGGGACAGGGGCTCCACGAGCAGTACTTC.

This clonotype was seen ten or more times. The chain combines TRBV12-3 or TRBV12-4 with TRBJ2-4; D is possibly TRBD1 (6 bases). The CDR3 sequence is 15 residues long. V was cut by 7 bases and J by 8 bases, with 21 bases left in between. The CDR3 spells CASTSGDKNVDIQYF. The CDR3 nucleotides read TGTGCCAGCACCTCCGGGGACAAGAATGTGGACATTCAGTACTTC.

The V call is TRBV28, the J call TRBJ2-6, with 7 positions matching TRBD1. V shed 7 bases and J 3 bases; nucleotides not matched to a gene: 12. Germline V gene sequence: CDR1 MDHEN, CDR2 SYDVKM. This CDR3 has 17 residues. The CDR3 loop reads CASNFDRALGGANVLTF. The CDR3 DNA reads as TGTGCCAGCAATTTTGACAGGGCTCTGGGTGGGGCCAACGTCCTGACTTTC.

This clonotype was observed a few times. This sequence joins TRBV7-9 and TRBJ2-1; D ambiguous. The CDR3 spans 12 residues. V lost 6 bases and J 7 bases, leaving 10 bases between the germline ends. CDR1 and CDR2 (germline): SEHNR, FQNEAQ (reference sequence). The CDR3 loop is CASRIPLNEQFF. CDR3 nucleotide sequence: TGTGCCAGCAGAATCCCACTAAATGAGCAGTTCTTC.

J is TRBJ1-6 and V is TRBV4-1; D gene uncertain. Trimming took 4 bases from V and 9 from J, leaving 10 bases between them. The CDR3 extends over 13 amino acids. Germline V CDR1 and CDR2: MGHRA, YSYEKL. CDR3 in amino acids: CASSLNRISPLHF. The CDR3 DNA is TGCGCCAGCAGCCTCAATAGAATTTCACCCCTCCACTTT.

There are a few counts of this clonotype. The DNA for the CDR3 is TGTGCCAGCAGTAGGGGCGGGACTAGCGGAGGGGCAGAACAGTTCTTC. Encoded protein: CASSRGGTSGGAEQFF. The V and J genes are TRBV12-3 or TRBV12-4 and TRBJ2-1; 11 bases fit TRBD2. CDR3 length: 16 amino acids. J gave up 13 bases and V 5 bases, and 16 bases lay outside the gene matches.

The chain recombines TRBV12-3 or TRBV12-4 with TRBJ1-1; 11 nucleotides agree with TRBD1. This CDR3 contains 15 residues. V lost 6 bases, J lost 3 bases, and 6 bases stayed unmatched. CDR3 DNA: TGTGCCAGCAGGGGGGACAGGGGGTGGGACACTGAAGCTTTCTTT. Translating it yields CASRGDRGWDTEAFF.

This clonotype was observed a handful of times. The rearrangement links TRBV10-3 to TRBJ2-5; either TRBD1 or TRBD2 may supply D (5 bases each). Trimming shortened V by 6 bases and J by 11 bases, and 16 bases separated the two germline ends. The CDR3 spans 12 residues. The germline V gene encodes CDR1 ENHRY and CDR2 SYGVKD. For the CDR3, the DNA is TGTGCCATCAGCGACGTACTAGGGGAGCAGTACTTC. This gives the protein CAISDVLGEQYF.

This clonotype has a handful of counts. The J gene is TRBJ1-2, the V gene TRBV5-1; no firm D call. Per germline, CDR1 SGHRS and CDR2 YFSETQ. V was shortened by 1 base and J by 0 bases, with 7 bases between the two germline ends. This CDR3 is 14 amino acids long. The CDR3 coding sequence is TGCGCCAGCAGCTTGATCGACGCTAACTATGGCTACACCTTC. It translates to CASSLIDANYGYTF.

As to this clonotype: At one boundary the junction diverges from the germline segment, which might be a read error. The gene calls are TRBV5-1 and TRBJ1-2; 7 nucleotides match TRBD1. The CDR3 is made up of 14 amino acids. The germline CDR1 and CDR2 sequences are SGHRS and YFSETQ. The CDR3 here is CASSLTGQHYDYTF. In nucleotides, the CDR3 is TGCGCCAGCAGCTTAACGGGACAGCACTATGACTACACCTTC.

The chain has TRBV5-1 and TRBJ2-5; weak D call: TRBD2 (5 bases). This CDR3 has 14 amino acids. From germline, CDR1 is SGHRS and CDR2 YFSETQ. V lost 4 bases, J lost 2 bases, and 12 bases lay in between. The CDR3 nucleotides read TGCGCCAGCAGCCTCCAAGCGGTACAAGAGACCCAGTACTTC. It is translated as CASSLQAVQETQYF. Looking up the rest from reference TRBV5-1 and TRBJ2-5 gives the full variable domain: KAGVTQTPRYLIKTRGQQVTLSCSPISGHRSVSWYQQTPGQGLQFLFEYFSETQRNKGNFPGRFSGRQFSNSRSEMNVSTLELGDSALYLCASSLQAVQETQYFGPGTRLLVL.

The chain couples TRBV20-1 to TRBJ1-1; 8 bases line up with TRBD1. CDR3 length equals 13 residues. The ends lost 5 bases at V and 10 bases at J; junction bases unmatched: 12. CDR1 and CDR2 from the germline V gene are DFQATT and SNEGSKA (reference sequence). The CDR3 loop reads CSAPGGAGDRAFF. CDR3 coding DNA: TGCAGTGCTCCAGGGGGCGCGGGGGATCGAGCTTTCTTT.

CDR3 residues: CASSRIGGGDGYTF. For the CDR3, the DNA is TGTGCCAGCAGCCGCATAGGTGGGGGAGATGGCTACACCTTC. J is TRBJ1-2 and V is TRBV12-3 or TRBV12-4, with D perhaps TRBD1 (5 bases). This CDR3 has 14 amino acids. The V gene lost 6 bases and the J gene lost 6 bases, with 17 bases spanning the gap.

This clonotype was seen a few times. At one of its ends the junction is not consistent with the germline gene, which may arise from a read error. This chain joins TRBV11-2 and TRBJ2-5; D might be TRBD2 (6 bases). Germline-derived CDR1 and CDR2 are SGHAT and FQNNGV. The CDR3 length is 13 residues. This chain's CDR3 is CASSIDWGREQYF. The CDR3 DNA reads TGTGCCAGCAGCATAGACTGGGGTCGGGAGCAGTACTTC.

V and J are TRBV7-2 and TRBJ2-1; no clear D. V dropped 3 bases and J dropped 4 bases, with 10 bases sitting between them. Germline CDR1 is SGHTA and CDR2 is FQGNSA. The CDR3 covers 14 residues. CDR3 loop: CASSFYSRYNEQFF. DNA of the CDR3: TGTGCCAGCAGCTTCTATAGCAGATACAATGAGCAGTTCTTC.

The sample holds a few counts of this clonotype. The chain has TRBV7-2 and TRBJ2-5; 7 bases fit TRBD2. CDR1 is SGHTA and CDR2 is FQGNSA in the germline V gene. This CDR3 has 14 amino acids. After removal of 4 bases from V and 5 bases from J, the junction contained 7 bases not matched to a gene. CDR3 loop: CASSSGLGPETQYF. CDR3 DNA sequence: TGTGCCAGCAGCTCTGGACTAGGTCCGGAGACCCAGTACTTC.

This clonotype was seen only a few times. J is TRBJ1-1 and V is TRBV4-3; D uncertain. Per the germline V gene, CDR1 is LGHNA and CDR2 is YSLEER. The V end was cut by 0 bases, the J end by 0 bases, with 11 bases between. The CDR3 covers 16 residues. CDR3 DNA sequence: TGCGCCAGCAGCCAAGAATTGGGAGGTCTGAACACTGAAGCTTTCTTT. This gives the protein CASSQELGGLNTEAFF.

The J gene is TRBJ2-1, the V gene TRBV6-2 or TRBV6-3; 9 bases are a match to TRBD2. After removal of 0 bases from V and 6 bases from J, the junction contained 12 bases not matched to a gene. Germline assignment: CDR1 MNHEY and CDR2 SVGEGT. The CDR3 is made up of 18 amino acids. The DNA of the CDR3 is TGTGCCAGCAGTTACTCGTTCGCGGGGGGGCATTTCTCCAATGAGCAGTTCTTC. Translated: CASSYSFAGGHFSNEQFF.

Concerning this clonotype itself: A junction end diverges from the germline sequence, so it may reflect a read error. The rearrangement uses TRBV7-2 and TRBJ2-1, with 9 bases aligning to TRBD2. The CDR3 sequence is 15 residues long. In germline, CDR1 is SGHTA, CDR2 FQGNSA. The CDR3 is CASVAGASSYNEQLF. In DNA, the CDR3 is TGTGCCAGCGTAGCGGGGGCTAGCTCCTACAATGAGCAGCTCTTC.

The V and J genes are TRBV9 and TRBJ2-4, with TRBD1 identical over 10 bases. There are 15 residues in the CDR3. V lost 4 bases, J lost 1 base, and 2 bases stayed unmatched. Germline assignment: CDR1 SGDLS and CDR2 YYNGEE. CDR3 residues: CASSRTGGAKNIQYF. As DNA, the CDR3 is TGTGCCAGCAGCAGGACAGGGGGGGCCAAAAACATTCAGTACTTC.

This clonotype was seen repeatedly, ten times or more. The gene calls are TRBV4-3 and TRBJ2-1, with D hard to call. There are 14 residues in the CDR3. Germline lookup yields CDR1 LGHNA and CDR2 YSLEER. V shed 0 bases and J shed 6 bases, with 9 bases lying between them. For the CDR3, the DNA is TGCGCCAGCAGCCAAGAGCTGGCGCGCAATGAGCAGTTCTTC. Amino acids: CASSQELARNEQFF.

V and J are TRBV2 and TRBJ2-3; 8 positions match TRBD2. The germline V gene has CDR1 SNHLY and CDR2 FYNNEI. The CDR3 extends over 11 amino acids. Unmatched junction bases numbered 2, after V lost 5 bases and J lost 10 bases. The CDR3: CASSSGGSQYF. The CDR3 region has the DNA TGTGCCAGCAGTAGCGGGGGTTCGCAGTATTTT.

The CDR3 bases are TGTGCCAGCAGCGACACTGGGACTAGCGGGGGGTGCACAGATACGCAGTATTTT. Translating gives CASSDTGTSGGCTDTQYF. The V and J genes are TRBV9 and TRBJ2-3, with 15 bases fitting TRBD2. This CDR3 contains 18 residues. Per the germline V gene, CDR1 is SGDLS and CDR2 is YYNGEE. J gave up 1 base and V 3 bases, and 6 bases lay outside the gene matches.

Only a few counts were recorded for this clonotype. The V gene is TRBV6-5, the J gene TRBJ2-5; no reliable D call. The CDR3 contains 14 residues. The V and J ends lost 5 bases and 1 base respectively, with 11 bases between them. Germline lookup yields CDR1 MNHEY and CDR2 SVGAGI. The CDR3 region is CASSRDPLQETQYF. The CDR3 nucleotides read TGTGCCAGCAGTCGAGACCCACTCCAAGAGACCCAGTACTTC.

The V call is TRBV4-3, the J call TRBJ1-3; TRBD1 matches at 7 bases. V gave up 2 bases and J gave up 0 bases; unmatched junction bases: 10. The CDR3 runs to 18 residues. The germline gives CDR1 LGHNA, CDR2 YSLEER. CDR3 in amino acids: CASSQTPGQLSSGNTIYF. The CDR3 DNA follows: TGCGCCAGCAGCCAAACTCCGGGACAGTTAAGCTCTGGAAACACCATATATTTT.

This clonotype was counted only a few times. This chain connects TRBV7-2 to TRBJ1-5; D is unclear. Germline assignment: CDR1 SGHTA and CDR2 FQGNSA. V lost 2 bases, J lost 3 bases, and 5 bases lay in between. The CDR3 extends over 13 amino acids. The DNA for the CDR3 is TGTGCCAGCAGCTTACCTCACAATCAGCCCCAGCATTTT. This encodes CASSLPHNQPQHF.

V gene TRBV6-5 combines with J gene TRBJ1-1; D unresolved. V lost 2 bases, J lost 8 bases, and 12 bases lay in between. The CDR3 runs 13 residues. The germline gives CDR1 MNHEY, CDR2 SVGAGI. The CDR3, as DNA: TGTGCCAGCAGTTACGCATCAAGGCGAGAAGCTTTCTTT. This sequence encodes CASSYASRREAFF.

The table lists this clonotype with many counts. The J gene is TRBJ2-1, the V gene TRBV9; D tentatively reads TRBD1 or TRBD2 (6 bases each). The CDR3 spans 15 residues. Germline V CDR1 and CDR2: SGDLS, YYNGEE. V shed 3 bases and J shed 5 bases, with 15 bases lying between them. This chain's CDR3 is CASSAFGGTNNEQFF. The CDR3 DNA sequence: TGTGCCAGCAGCGCGTTCGGGGGCACGAACAATGAGCAGTTCTTC.

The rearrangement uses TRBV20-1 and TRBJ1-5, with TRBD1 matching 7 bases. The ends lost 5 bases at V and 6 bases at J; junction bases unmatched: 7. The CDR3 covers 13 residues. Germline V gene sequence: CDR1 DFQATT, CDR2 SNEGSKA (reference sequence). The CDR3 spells CSAGGGQIQPQHF. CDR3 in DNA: TGCAGTGCTGGAGGGGGACAGATTCAGCCCCAGCATTTT.